The 30 T cell receptor beta chains reported below all come from one sample, sequenced in a study of shared clonotypes between healthy human individuals. This table comes from immunoSEQ multiplex PCR, and its TCRdb copy is limited to in-frame clones, with some not included. The data show 550,000 to 850,000 clones, with 72% seen just once and over 1.5% held by the top ten. Sequenced sample: memory CD4+ T cells sorted from blood. Subset meaning: CD45RA-negative fraction. These receptors were collected from a woman aged 25 to 39 in good health.

V and J are TRBV10-2 and TRBJ1-5; 12 nucleotides match TRBD1. This CDR3 spans 17 amino acids. After removal of 6 bases from V and 1 base from J, the junction contained 7 bases not matched to a gene. Germline CDR1 reads WSHSY; CDR2 reads SAAADI. The DNA for the CDR3 is TGCGCCAGCAGCCCCGGGACAGGGGGCATGAGCAATCAGCCCCAGCATTTT. Protein sequence: CASSPGTGGMSNQPQHF.

This clone was picked up one time. Other DNA sequences of this sample code for an identical CDR3. The rearrangement uses TRBV6-5 and TRBJ2-7; D tentatively fits TRBD1 or TRBD2 (5 bases each). V shed 6 bases and J shed 0 bases, with 9 bases lying between them. The CDR3 contains 13 residues. Germline V gives CDR1 MNHEY, CDR2 SVGAGI. CDR3 DNA: TGTGCCAGCAGCCGGGACGGCTCCTACGAGCAGTACTTC. Residues: CASSRDGSYEQYF.

V and J are TRBV5-6 and TRBJ2-3; 12 bases map to TRBD2. With 4 bases clipped from V and 8 bases from J, the junction kept 8 bases outside the gene matches. Germline CDR1 SGHDT, CDR2 YYEEEE. This CDR3 region has 15 residues. In DNA form, the CDR3 reads TGTGCCAGCAGCATAACACTAGCGGGAGGAGGTACGCAGTATTTT. Its protein product is CASSITLAGGGTQYF.

The chain joins TRBV29-1 to TRBJ2-1, with 10 positions matching TRBD2. CDR1 and CDR2 from the germline V gene are SQVTM and ANQGSEA. CDR3 length: 16 amino acids. With V trimmed by 2 bases and J by 8 bases, 12 bases remained unmatched. The CDR3 DNA sequence: TGCAGCGTTGAAAACCTCGGGGGTAGCGGGAGGTATGAGCAGTTCTTC. It translates to CSVENLGGSGRYEQFF.

This chain joins TRBV29-1 and TRBJ2-7, with 8 bases matching TRBD1. The trim removed 3 bases at V and 3 bases at J, leaving 7 bases unmatched. The CDR3 is 14 amino acids. Germline CDR1 reads SQVTM; CDR2 reads ANQGSEA. As DNA, the CDR3 is TGCAGCGTTGAGGATCCCGGGACAGGCTACGAGCAGTACTTC. Protein sequence: CSVEDPGTGYEQYF.

V gene TRBV28 combines with J gene TRBJ1-3; 10 bases fit TRBD1. The CDR3 has 17 amino acids. Germline CDR1 reads MDHEN; CDR2 reads SYDVKM. With 4 bases clipped from V and 1 base from J, the junction kept 7 bases outside the gene matches. DNA for the CDR3: TGTGCCAGCAGTTCCACGGGACAGGGGATTTCTGGAAACACCATATATTTT. It codes for CASSSTGQGISGNTIYF.

J is TRBJ2-2 and V is TRBV10-1; possibly TRBD1 for D (6 bases). CDR3 length: 13 residues. Trimming took off 6 bases at V and 2 bases at J, with 7 bases between the two ends. CDR1 and CDR2 (germline): WNHNN, SYGVQD (reference sequence). The CDR3 is CASRDSNTGELFF. CDR3 DNA: TGCGCCAGCAGGGACAGTAACACCGGGGAGCTGTTTTTT.

The rearrangement joins TRBV6-6 to TRBJ1-1; 11 positions agree with TRBD1. This CDR3 contains 15 residues. V trimming: 4 bases; J trimming: 6 bases; junction bases outside the gene matches: 7. Germline V gene data show CDR1 as MNHNY and CDR2 as SVGAGI (reference sequence). CDR3 loop: CASSWTGGAGAEAFF. The CDR3 DNA sequence: TGTGCCAGCAGTTGGACAGGGGGCGCGGGGGCTGAAGCTTTCTTT.

The rearrangement joins TRBV2 to TRBJ1-5; the D gene is possibly TRBD1 (5 bases). V was cut by 4 bases and J by 0 bases, with 10 bases left in between. CDR1 is SNHLY, CDR2 FYNNEI, per germline. The CDR3 is made up of 15 amino acids. The chain's CDR3 is CASSGQFYSNQPQHF. The DNA for the CDR3 is TGTGCCAGCAGTGGACAGTTCTATAGCAATCAGCCCCAGCATTTT.

There are a few counts of this clone. The chain carries TRBV7-9 and TRBJ2-4; the D gene is possibly TRBD1 (6 bases). CDR1 is SEHNR, CDR2 FQNEAQ, per germline (reference sequence). The CDR3 is made up of 15 amino acids. V was clipped by 5 bases and J by 4 bases, with 15 bases between them. CDR3 DNA sequence: TGTGCCAGCAGCGCTCGACAGGACTCGAAAAACATTCAGTACTTC. It is translated as CASSARQDSKNIQYF.

As to this clone: The sample contains more than one DNA sequence encoding this CDR3. The genes are TRBV5-1 and TRBJ2-1; TRBD2 agrees at 8 bases. With V trimmed by 5 bases and J by 3 bases, 4 bases remained unmatched. The CDR3 has 14 amino acids. Germline loops: CDR1 SGHRS, CDR2 YFSETQ. The chain's CDR3 is CASRGSGGYNEQFF. The CDR3 DNA is TGCGCCAGCAGAGGCAGCGGGGGCTACAATGAGCAGTTCTTC.

This sequence joins TRBV19 and TRBJ2-1, with TRBD2 matching 13 bases. The CDR3 loop spans 16 amino acids. In germline, CDR1 is LNHDA, CDR2 SQIVND (reference sequence). V gave up 1 base and J gave up 6 bases; unmatched junction bases: 3. In DNA, the CDR3 is TGTGCCAGTAGTATAGTGAGACTAGCGGGAGGCAATGAGCAGTTCTTC. Amino acid sequence: CASSIVRLAGGNEQFF.

This rearrangement joins TRBV11-2 to TRBJ2-5; unclear D gene. Trimming took off 6 bases at V and 0 bases at J, with 5 bases between the two ends. CDR1 and CDR2 from the germline V gene are SGHAT and FQNNGV. The CDR3 runs 12 residues. CDR3 in amino acids: CASRQYQETQYF. The DNA for the CDR3 is TGTGCCAGCAGACAGTACCAAGAGACCCAGTACTTC. Filled out from reference TRBV11-2 and TRBJ2-5, the complete variable domain reads EAGVAQSPRYKIIEKRQSVAFWCNPISGHATLYWYQQILGQGPKLLIQFQNNGVVDDSQLPKDRFSAERLKGVDSTLKIQPAKLEDSAVYLCASRQYQETQYFGPGTRLLVL.

This sequence joins TRBV5-6 and TRBJ2-7; 8 bases match TRBD2. The CDR3 runs 15 residues. Per germline, CDR1 SGHDT and CDR2 YYEEEE. V trimming: 0 bases; J trimming: 3 bases; junction bases outside the gene matches: 5. CDR3 in amino acids: CASSLGSAGGYEQYF. The CDR3, as DNA: TGTGCCAGCAGCTTGGGATCCGCGGGGGGCTACGAGCAGTACTTC.

The chain has TRBV5-4 and TRBJ1-2; D is uncertain. CDR1 SGHNT and CDR2 YYREEE come from the germline V gene (reference sequence). V was shortened by 2 bases and J by 4 bases, with 6 bases between the two germline ends. This CDR3 has 12 residues. The DNA of the CDR3 is TGTGCCAGCAGCTTACCTTCCTATGGCTACACCTTC. Its protein product is CASSLPSYGYTF.

J is TRBJ2-3 and V is TRBV2, with 15 bases matching TRBD2. The germline gives CDR1 SNHLY, CDR2 FYNNEI. V lost 2 bases to trimming and J lost 6 bases; unmatched junction nucleotides: 12. The CDR3 has 19 amino acids. CDR3 sequence: CASSELGLAGGLNSDTQYF. CDR3 nucleotides: TGTGCCAGCAGTGAATTGGGACTAGCGGGAGGTCTTAATTCGGATACGCAGTATTTT.

The chain is built from TRBV2 and TRBJ1-5; 7 positions agree with TRBD1. Looked up from germline, CDR1 is SNHLY and CDR2 is FYNNEI. This CDR3 region has 14 residues. V shed 4 bases and J 4 bases; nucleotides not matched to a gene: 4. The CDR3 DNA reads TGTGCCAGCAGTGGGGACAGTAGGAATCAGCCCCAGCATTTT. Translating it yields CASSGDSRNQPQHF.

This chain joins TRBV11-3 and TRBJ2-3; 12 bases fit TRBD2. This CDR3 spans 17 amino acids. With 5 bases clipped from V and 4 bases from J, the junction kept 10 bases outside the gene matches. The V gene's germline CDR1 is SGHNT and CDR2 YENEEA. This CDR3 is CASSAGLTSGSSDTQYF. The DNA of the CDR3 is TGTGCCAGCAGCGCGGGCCTGACTAGCGGGAGTTCAGATACGCAGTATTTT.

The chain carries TRBV28 and TRBJ1-4, with 8 bases lining up with TRBD1. The junction had 14 bases not matched to a gene; V was cut back by 3 bases and J by 2 bases. The CDR3 is 19 residues long. Germline CDR1 and CDR2: MDHEN and SYDVKM. In nucleotides, the CDR3 is TGTGCCAGCAGTTTTTTTCAGGGGGCGGGAGGGATGACTAATGAAAAACTGTTTTTT. It is translated as CASSFFQGAGGMTNEKLFF. Full variable domain (outside the CDR3, taken from reference TRBV28 and TRBJ1-4): DVKVTQSSRYLVKRTGEKVFLECVQDMDHENMFWYRQDPGLGLRLIYFSYDVKMKEKGDIPEGYSVSREKKERFSLILESASTNQTSMYLCASSFFQGAGGMTNEKLFFGSGTQLSVL.

The chain is built from TRBV29-1 and TRBJ1-4, with D possibly matching TRBD1 (6 bases). This CDR3 is 14 amino acids long. From germline, CDR1 is SQVTM and CDR2 ANQGSEA. V lost 7 bases and J lost 3, with 15 bases in between. This chain's CDR3 is CSGQGTDPNEKLFF. CDR3 DNA sequence: TGCAGCGGGCAGGGGACCGATCCTAATGAAAAACTGTTTTTT.

This clone was seen only a few times. The chain has TRBV6-6 and TRBJ1-4; D possibly corresponds to TRBD1 (5 bases). The CDR3 consists of 15 residues. Germline V gives CDR1 MNHNY, CDR2 SVGAGI (reference sequence). Trimming left V 3 bases short and J 8 bases short, with 16 bases between. The DNA for the CDR3 is TGTGCCAGCAGTTATCGGATCGCGGGGGAGGAAAAACTGTTTTTT. It translates to CASSYRIAGEEKLFF.

This clone was counted once. This chain links TRBV14 with TRBJ2-3; 9 positions match TRBD2. Looked up from germline, CDR1 is SGHDN and CDR2 is FVKESK. CDR3 length: 16 residues. V trimming: 4 bases; J trimming: 4 bases; junction bases outside the gene matches: 9. In DNA, the CDR3 is TGTGCCAGCAGCCTGAGACTAGCGGACCGCGCAGATACGCAGTATTTT. It is translated as CASSLRLADRADTQYF.

Points on this clone: A junction end diverges from the germline sequence, so it may reflect a read error. This chain connects TRBV28 to TRBJ2-7; 11 nucleotides match TRBD2. The germline V gene encodes CDR1 MDHEN and CDR2 SYDVKM. The CDR3 is 13 amino acids. This CDR3 is CASSLEASGRPSF. The DNA for the CDR3 is TGTGCCAGCAGTTTAGAGGCTAGCGGGAGGCCCTCCTTC.

The genes are TRBV15 and TRBJ2-7, with 9 bases lining up with TRBD1. Germline values: CDR1 LNHNV, CDR2 YYDKDF (reference sequence). The length of the CDR3 is 16 residues. With V trimmed by 5 bases and J by 6 bases, 14 bases remained unmatched. CDR3 region: CATSSLDRGIMREQYF. Here the CDR3 DNA reads TGTGCCACCAGCTCCCTCGACAGGGGGATAATGCGCGAGCAGTACTTC. Variable domain in full (rest from reference TRBV15 and TRBJ2-7): DAMVIQNPRYQVTQFGKPVTLSCSQTLNHNVMYWYQQKSSQAPKLLFHYYDKDFNNEADTPDNFQSRRPNTSFCFLDIRSPGLGDTAMYLCATSSLDRGIMREQYFGPGTRLTVT.

This clone came up once. The rearrangement links TRBV11-3 to TRBJ2-7, with 12 bases identical to TRBD1. Germline V gene lookup returns CDR1 SGHNT and CDR2 YENEEA. The V gene end was trimmed by 2 bases and the J gene end by 6 bases; junction bases not matched to a gene: 11. This CDR3 is built from 17 residues. In nucleotides, the CDR3 is TGTGCCAGCAGCTTACCTTACCGGGACAGGGGGCACGGCGAGCAGTACTTC. This codes for CASSLPYRDRGHGEQYF.

Many counts were recorded for this clone. The chain uses TRBV7-3 and TRBJ2-1, with TRBD2 as a possible D gene (5 bases). Per the germline V gene, CDR1 is SGHTA and CDR2 is FQGTGA. The length of the CDR3 is 12 residues. The V end was cut by 5 bases, the J end by 6 bases, with 8 bases between. The CDR3 region is CASSGGFNEQFF. The DNA of the CDR3 is TGTGCCAGCAGCGGCGGGTTCAATGAGCAGTTCTTC.

The J gene is TRBJ2-1, the V gene TRBV28, with TRBD2 matching over 7 bases. Germline lookup yields CDR1 MDHEN and CDR2 SYDVKM. V gave up 4 bases and J gave up 10 bases; unmatched junction bases: 10. The CDR3 totals 14 residues. In nucleotides, the CDR3 is TGTGCCAGCAGTTACGGACTAGAGAGCAACGAGCAGTTCTTC. Its protein product is CASSYGLESNEQFF.

The chain combines TRBV7-9 with TRBJ2-1; 8 positions agree with TRBD1. After removal of 7 bases from V and 10 bases from J, the junction contained 9 bases not matched to a gene. Germline V lookup: CDR1 SEHNR, CDR2 FQNEAQ (reference sequence). This CDR3 spans 13 amino acids. CDR3 coding DNA: TGTGCCAGCAATCCCAGGGGGCAGGGCGAGCAGTTCTTC. It is translated as CASNPRGQGEQFF.

This clone was seen more than once but under ten times. The chain combines TRBV5-4 with TRBJ2-1; 11 bases match TRBD1. The length of the CDR3 is 16 residues. The V gene's germline CDR1 is SGHNT and CDR2 YYREEE (reference sequence). The J segment lost 8 bases and the V segment lost 4 bases, leaving 11 bases of the junction unmatched. This chain's CDR3 is CASSPKPGQGGYEQFF. The CDR3 coding sequence is TGTGCCAGCAGCCCGAAACCGGGACAGGGGGGTTATGAGCAGTTCTTC.

As to this clone: Other DNA sequences in this sample translate to the same CDR3. The V call is TRBV18, the J call TRBJ1-2, with D possibly being TRBD1 (5 bases). Trimming removed 6 bases from V and 2 bases from J, with 10 bases in between. Germline V lookup: CDR1 KGHSH, CDR2 LQKENI. The CDR3 is 13 amino acids. CDR3 bases: TGTGCCAGCTCGCTTGACAGCAACTATGGCTACACCTTC. It translates to CASSLDSNYGYTF.